One and the same sample provided the 32 T cell receptor beta chains below, sequenced in a study of blood T cell repertoires in COVID-19. Assay used: immunoSEQ multiplex PCR; TCRdb lists only in-frame clones, some missing. The table records about 190,000 clones, 65% to 85% of them present only once. Source material: peripheral blood. The receptors stem from a man aged 55 to 70 with active or convalescent COVID-19.

The chain links TRBV28 to TRBJ1-5; D gene uncertain. The CDR3 contains 11 residues. The V end was cut by 7 bases, the J end by 7 bases, with 8 bases between. From germline, CDR1 is MDHEN and CDR2 SYDVKM. The CDR3 DNA reads as TGTGCCAGCACCACGCGGCAGCCCCAGCATTTT. Its protein is CASTTRQPQHF.

Concerning this clone itself: At one of its ends the junction is not consistent with the germline gene, which may arise from a read error. The rearrangement links TRBV29-1 to TRBJ2-2; TRBD1 might be the D (7 bases). The CDR3 is 14 residues long. Per the germline V gene, CDR1 is SQVTM and CDR2 is ANQGSEA. The CDR3 DNA reads TGCAGCGTTGGCCCCAGGGGGGAACACCGGGGAGCTGTTTTT. Translated: CSVGPRGEHRGAVF.

The V call is TRBV9, the J call TRBJ2-7, with D possibly TRBD2 on 5 matching bases. V lost 3 bases to trimming and J lost 6 bases, with 10 bases between them. The CDR3 loop spans 12 amino acids. The V gene's germline CDR1 is SGDLS and CDR2 YYNGEE. The CDR3 loop is CASSGSSPEQYF. CDR3 nucleotides: TGTGCCAGCAGCGGGTCTAGCCCCGAGCAGTACTTC.

The rearrangement uses TRBV9 and TRBJ1-2, with 7 positions matching TRBD1. The V segment lost 0 bases and the J segment 4 bases; nucleotides outside the gene matches: 3. The CDR3 has 14 amino acids. Germline V gives CDR1 SGDLS, CDR2 YYNGEE. CDR3 residues: CASSVGTGPYGYTF. The CDR3 bases are TGTGCCAGCAGCGTAGGGACAGGACCCTATGGCTACACCTTC.

A single count supports this clone. The chain carries TRBV30 and TRBJ1-5; weak D call: TRBD1 (5 bases). From germline, CDR1 is GTSNPN and CDR2 SVGIG (reference sequence). V lost 0 bases and J lost 5, with 14 bases in between. This CDR3 spans 15 amino acids. CDR3 DNA sequence: TGTGCCTGGAGTGTACGGGGCAGGGAGGATCAGCCCCAGCATTTT. It translates to CAWSVRGREDQPQHF.

The rearrangement links TRBV5-1 to TRBJ2-7, with 9 bases that match TRBD1. The V and J ends lost 4 bases and 3 bases, in that order; junction bases with no gene match: 8. Germline values: CDR1 SGHRS, CDR2 YFSETQ. The CDR3 contains 15 residues. DNA for the CDR3: TGCGCCAGCAGCCCCCTCCGACAGGGGGGCTACGAGCAGTACTTC. Encoded protein: CASSPLRQGGYEQYF.

The rearrangement uses TRBV7-2 and TRBJ2-5; 7 bases align to TRBD2. The CDR3 is made up of 13 amino acids. The germline V gene has CDR1 SGHTA and CDR2 FQGNSA. Trimming removed 6 bases from V and 5 bases from J; junction bases left unmatched: 6. The CDR3 sequence is CASRRELAETQYF. The CDR3, as DNA: TGTGCCAGCAGGCGGGAGCTCGCGGAGACCCAGTACTTC. The variable domain in full, with the rest retrieved from reference TRBV7-2 and TRBJ2-5, is GAGVSQSPSNKVTEKGKDVELRCDPISGHTALYWYRQSLGQGLEFLIYFQGNSAPDKSGLPSDRFSAERTGGSVSTLTIQRTQQEDSAVYLCASRRELAETQYFGPGTRLLVL.

This rearrangement joins TRBV28 to TRBJ1-1; TRBD1 matches at 8 bases. The CDR3 length is 15 residues. J gave up 4 bases and V 6 bases, and 10 bases lay outside the gene matches. CDR1 is MDHEN, CDR2 SYDVKM, per germline. CDR3 sequence reads: CASSPSTGGRTEAFF. As DNA, the CDR3 is TGTGCCAGCAGCCCAAGTACAGGGGGACGCACTGAAGCTTTCTTT.

The rearrangement joins TRBV28 to TRBJ1-2; maybe TRBD1 (6 bases). The CDR3 is 11 amino acids. Germline V CDR1 and CDR2: MDHEN, SYDVKM. Trimming removed 7 bases at V and 5 bases at J, with 8 bases between. CDR3 in DNA: TGTGCCAGCACCGGACAGTATGGCTACACCTTC. It translates to CASTGQYGYTF.

V gene TRBV11-2 combines with J gene TRBJ1-1; D unresolved. V was cut by 0 bases and J by 7 bases, with 9 bases left in between. Germline CDR1 SGHAT, CDR2 FQNNGV. CDR3 length: 13 amino acids. The CDR3 region is CASSLDRGNEAFF. The CDR3 DNA is TGTGCCAGCAGCTTAGATCGGGGAAATGAAGCTTTCTTT. Filled out from reference TRBV11-2 and TRBJ1-1, the complete variable domain reads EAGVAQSPRYKIIEKRQSVAFWCNPISGHATLYWYQQILGQGPKLLIQFQNNGVVDDSQLPKDRFSAERLKGVDSTLKIQPAKLEDSAVYLCASSLDRGNEAFFGQGTRLTVV.

The rearrangement joins TRBV28 to TRBJ2-7; 9 bases are a match to TRBD1. Germline CDR1 MDHEN, CDR2 SYDVKM. The CDR3 covers 15 residues. The V segment lost 6 bases and the J segment 6 bases; nucleotides outside the gene matches: 12. The CDR3 DNA is TGTGCCAGCAGGTCCTTGGGGACAGGGCTGGCCGAGCAGTACTTC. Its translation: CASRSLGTGLAEQYF.

The V and J genes are TRBV4-2 and TRBJ2-1; D perhaps matches TRBD2 (5 bases). The CDR3 totals 15 residues. Germline CDR1 is LGHNA and CDR2 is YNFKEQ. V lost 0 bases to trimming and J lost 1 base, with 7 bases between them. The CDR3 DNA reads as TGTGCCAGCAGCCAAGACCCGGGGTCCTACAATGAGCAGTTCTTC. Translated: CASSQDPGSYNEQFF.

The chain employs TRBV9 and TRBJ2-3; the D gene is possibly TRBD2 (6 bases). The CDR3 covers 15 residues. V lost 1 base, J lost 2 bases, and 11 bases lay in between. Germline V gene data show CDR1 as SGDLS and CDR2 as YYNGEE. CDR3 protein: CASSVSAGYTDTQYF. As DNA, the CDR3 is TGTGCCAGCAGCGTAAGCGCGGGATACACAGATACGCAGTATTTT.

CDR3 region: CASSLGAQETQYF. The CDR3 DNA reads TGTGCCAGCAGCTTGGGAGCCCAAGAGACCCAGTACTTC. The V and J genes are TRBV7-3 and TRBJ2-5; D is possibly TRBD2 (5 bases). Germline loops: CDR1 SGHTA, CDR2 FQGTGA. V was clipped by 3 bases and J by 1 base, with 6 bases between them. CDR3 size: 13 residues.

The chain joins TRBV5-6 to TRBJ1-1; the D gene is possibly TRBD1 (6 bases). V lost 7 bases, J lost 1 base, and 14 bases lay in between. Germline values: CDR1 SGHDT, CDR2 YYEEEE. This CDR3 is built from 14 residues. This chain's CDR3 is CASAIVGGNTEAFF. CDR3 coding DNA: TGTGCCAGCGCAATTGTAGGGGGGAACACTGAAGCTTTCTTT.

The chain joins TRBV18 to TRBJ2-1, with D possibly being TRBD2 (5 bases). CDR1 KGHSH and CDR2 LQKENI come from the germline V gene. With 2 bases removed from V and 6 bases from J, the gap between germline ends came to 8 bases. This CDR3 has 13 amino acids. The CDR3 sequence: CASSPVGGNEQFF. CDR3 nucleotide sequence: TGTGCCAGCTCACCAGTCGGAGGCAATGAGCAGTTCTTC.

V is TRBV29-1 and J is TRBJ2-5; D may be TRBD1 (6 bases). This CDR3 is 16 amino acids long. V lost 5 bases to trimming and J lost 4 bases, with 23 bases between them. CDR1 SQVTM and CDR2 ANQGSEA come from the germline V gene. As DNA, the CDR3 is TGCAGCGTTTCGATCCCCAGGGGTCTGGTTGGAGAGACCCAGTACTTC. This translates into CSVSIPRGLVGETQYF.

The chain couples TRBV30 to TRBJ1-6; 8 nucleotides line up with TRBD1. V dropped 0 bases and J dropped 7; count of bases not matched to a gene: 2. The CDR3 sequence is 14 residues long. The germline V gene has CDR1 GTSNPN and CDR2 SVGIG (reference sequence). CDR3 sequence (DNA): TGTGCCTGGAGTGTGGGACAGGTCAATTCACCCCTCCACTTT. Translating gives CAWSVGQVNSPLHF.

This sequence joins TRBV6-2 or TRBV6-3 and TRBJ2-7, with D tentatively TRBD1 (6 bases). The germline V gene encodes CDR1 MNHEY and CDR2 SVGEGT. Trimming left V 2 bases short and J 7 bases short, with 12 bases between. This CDR3 has 13 amino acids. CDR3 sequence reads: CASSYGYQGEQYF. DNA for the CDR3: TGTGCCAGCAGTTACGGATACCAGGGGGAGCAGTACTTC.

The chain carries TRBV27 and TRBJ2-7; D is perhaps TRBD1 (6 bases). CDR1 MNHEY and CDR2 SMNVEV come from the germline V gene (reference sequence). The CDR3 has 14 residues. The V and J ends lost 3 bases and 2 bases respectively, with 11 bases between them. CDR3 DNA: TGTGCCAGCAGTTTGGGGGCGACACCCTACGAGCAGTACTTC. Translation: CASSLGATPYEQYF.

CDR3 nucleotide sequence: TGTGCCAGCAGCTTGAGCGGGACCGGGGAGCTGTTTTTT. It codes for CASSLSGTGELFF. V usage is TRBV11-3 and J usage is TRBJ2-2; possibly TRBD2 for D (6 bases). Germline CDR1 SGHNT, CDR2 YENEEA. The CDR3 loop spans 13 amino acids. Trimming removed 3 bases from V and 5 bases from J, with 7 bases in between.

The genes are TRBV4-3 and TRBJ1-5; D perhaps matches TRBD1 (5 bases). The CDR3 is made up of 15 amino acids. V was pared by 4 bases and J by 3 bases, with 13 bases between. Germline CDR1 LGHNA, CDR2 YSLEER. The CDR3 DNA reads as TGCGCCAGCAGCCCCCCCGGACACATCAATCAGCCCCAGCATTTT. This sequence encodes CASSPPGHINQPQHF.

This rearrangement joins TRBV27 to TRBJ2-1; no firm D call. V was shortened by 0 bases and J by 9 bases, with 24 bases between the two germline ends. The CDR3 loop spans 18 amino acids. CDR1 is MNHEY, CDR2 SMNVEV, per germline (reference sequence). The CDR3 DNA is TGTGCCAGCAGTTTATCGCCCCCGATGGCGGTTAACAATCCTGAGCAGTTCTTC. Translation: CASSLSPPMAVNNPEQFF.

This clone was observed a handful of times. The V call is TRBV7-9, the J call TRBJ1-2; TRBD1 matches 9 bases. CDR1 is SEHNR and CDR2 is FQNEAQ in the germline V gene (reference sequence). The trim removed 4 bases at V and 4 bases at J, leaving 4 bases unmatched. The CDR3 length is 14 residues. The CDR3 nucleotides read TGTGCCAGCAGCTCACCGGGACAGGGCTATGGCTACACCTTC. This translates into CASSSPGQGYGYTF.

The V gene is TRBV5-1, the J gene TRBJ2-7, with a weak D call TRBD1 (5 bases). This CDR3 has 16 amino acids. Germline CDR1 is SGHRS and CDR2 is YFSETQ. V gave up 4 bases and J gave up 2 bases, with 19 bases separating them. Written as DNA, the CDR3 is TGCGCCAGCAGCCAACCCCGGAGCAGGGATACCTACGAGCAGTACTTC. This translates into CASSQPRSRDTYEQYF.

This rearrangement joins TRBV24-1 to TRBJ1-5; perhaps TRBD1 as D (6 bases). There are 17 residues in the CDR3. V was trimmed by 2 bases and J by 4 bases, leaving 17 bases between them. Looked up from germline, CDR1 is KGHDR and CDR2 is SFDVKD. The CDR3 sequence: CATSDSVGGAGNQPQHF. CDR3 DNA sequence: TGTGCCACCAGTGATTCCGTGGGGGGGGCTGGTAATCAGCCCCAGCATTTT.

The V call is TRBV23-1, the J call TRBJ1-2; 8 nucleotides align to TRBD1. TRBV23-1 is reported as an ORF; its role is uncertain. CDR3 length: 15 amino acids. V lost 6 bases, J lost 1 base, and 7 bases stayed unmatched. The CDR3: CASSRTGGLNYGYTF. CDR3 bases: TGCGCCAGCAGCCGCACAGGGGGGCTTAACTATGGCTACACCTTC.

The chain carries TRBV11-2 and TRBJ2-5; TRBD2 aligns across 15 bases. This CDR3 contains 17 residues. Per germline, CDR1 SGHAT and CDR2 FQNNGV. With 5 bases clipped from V and 5 bases from J, the junction kept 9 bases outside the gene matches. For the CDR3, the DNA is TGTGCCAGCAGCCCACAAGGACTAGCGGGAGGGCGCGAGACCCAGTACTTC. Translation: CASSPQGLAGGRETQYF.

V and J are TRBV7-6 and TRBJ1-4; D not certain. CDR1 and CDR2 from the germline V gene are SGHVS and FNYEAQ. The CDR3 is 16 residues long. V lost 0 bases to trimming and J lost 2 bases, with 10 bases between them. The DNA of the CDR3 is TGTGCCAGCAGCTTAGCCTCAGGTTATACTAATGAAAAACTGTTTTTT. Encoded protein: CASSLASGYTNEKLFF.

The chain carries TRBV18 and TRBJ1-1; D is uncertain. Germline V gene lookup returns CDR1 KGHSH and CDR2 LQKENI. The CDR3 is made up of 12 amino acids. The V and J ends lost 3 bases and 4 bases respectively, with 6 bases between them. CDR3 sequence: CASSPGVTEAFF. The CDR3 nucleotides are TGTGCCAGCTCACCCGGGGTCACTGAAGCTTTCTTT.

This clone turned up a few times. The gene calls are TRBV11-3 and TRBJ2-2; 14 bases map to TRBD2. CDR1 and CDR2 from the germline V gene are SGHNT and YENEEA. CDR3 length: 19 amino acids. Trimming took 4 bases from V and 4 from J; bases not matched to a gene: 11. CDR3 DNA sequence: TGTGCCAGCAGCTCCCACCTCGGGACTAGCGGGAGTCCCACCGGGGAGCTGTTTTTT. Its translation is CASSSHLGTSGSPTGELFF.

This chain connects TRBV7-2 to TRBJ1-2, with 9 bases matching TRBD1. Germline V gene lookup returns CDR1 SGHTA and CDR2 FQGNSA. The CDR3 runs to 14 residues. V lost 5 bases and J lost 4; bases outside the gene matches: 5. The CDR3 nucleotides are TGTGCCAGCAGCCCGGGACAGGGTATCTATGGCTACACCTTC. It yields the protein CASSPGQGIYGYTF.